This is a list of T cell receptor beta chains from one sample in a study of T cell responses to AZD1222 COVID-19 vaccine. Produced via immunoSEQ multiplex PCR; TCRdb's table is partial and in-frame only. The table shows over 150,000 clones, with just over 90% occurring only once. The sequencing used peripheral blood, collected 28 days after the second AZD1222 dose. Receptor source: an adult who received the AZD1222 COVID-19 vaccine. CDR3s include the opening cysteine and the closing phenylalanine or tryptophan. Fields, in order: V gene, CDR3 length, CDR3 protein.

>TRBV29-1|12
CSGGELYNEQFF
>TRBV7-3|15
CASSLTSGWVDTQYF
>TRBV28|14
CASSSGVGANEQFF
>TRBV27|13
CASSLAGVNEQFF
>TRBV3-1/TRBV3-2|14
CASSQDGRYNEQFF
>TRBV9|14
CASSTGQGTDTQYF
>TRBV10-2|14
CAKERASSMNEQYF
>TRBV27|17
CASRVGTSGRGSYEQYF
>TRBV5-1|14
CASSFTLAEETQYF
>TRBV11-2|14
CASSLTVWGNEQFF
>TRBV2|15
CASKSNLGQNEKLFF
>TRBV18|16
CASSPSVPSVGNEQFF
>TRBV25-1|13
CASSGGATYGYTF
>TRBV30|14
CAWSVTGLRTEAFF
>TRBV15|12
CATSRELETQYF
>TRBV28|14
CASSLRRFRTEAFF
>TRBV10-3|14
CAISSGRGDSPLHF
>TRBV5-1|13
CASSSPPTDTQYF
>TRBV6-1|16
CASSGMKVGRNNEQFF
>TRBV5-5|18
CASSLVKKAGYSNQPQHF
>TRBV28|14
CASSSGAGANVLTF